This T cell receptor (beta chain) is drawn from a study of cytomegalovirus exposure and HLA in healthy donors. Whole-study results and caveats: In an earlier analysis, about 87% or about 30%: the productive usage of most TCR beta V segments.

With respect to this clone: Its cognate antigen is unknown.

With 60 Vbeta and 13 Jbeta primers, the PCR was carried out. Some clones are missing from TCRdb's copy, which holds only in-frame ones; the method was immunoSEQ multiplex PCR. The sample includes roughly 160,000 clones, about 80% of them seen just once. The CDR3 sequence is 14 residues long. Trimming took off 4 bases at V and 6 bases at J, with 14 bases between the two ends. Germline V gene data show CDR1 as SGHDT and CDR2 as YYEEEE. Sequencing input: PBMCs. The receptor comes from a man in his late teens or twenties in good health and CMV-seropositive. This chain joins TRBV5-6 and TRBJ2-1; tentatively, D is TRBD2 (6 bases). The CDR3 coding sequence is TGTGCCAGCAGCGGGGGACTCGGGAGCAATGAGCAGTTCTTC. Its translation is CASSGGLGSNEQFF.